The 14 T cell receptor beta chains listed next were all sequenced from one sample in a study of cytomegalovirus exposure and HLA in healthy donors. Sequencing used immunoSEQ multiplex PCR; TCRdb keeps in-frame clones, though not all of them. The profile shows fewer than 200,000 clones, around 92% of them singletons. Sequencing input: PBMCs. All receptors come from a woman aged 18-30 years in good health and CMV-seropositive.

The gene calls are TRBV7-9 and TRBJ2-2, with D uncertain. Per the germline V gene, CDR1 is SEHNR and CDR2 is FQNEAQ (reference sequence). V shed 5 bases and J shed 0 bases, with 7 bases lying between them. The CDR3 length is 14 residues. The CDR3 nucleotides are TGTGCCAGCAGCCAAGACTCGAACACCGGGGAGCTGTTTTTT. Amino acids: CASSQDSNTGELFF.

The chain carries TRBV7-2 and TRBJ2-7; no clear D. The CDR3 contains 14 residues. The V end lost 3 bases, the J end lost 6 bases, and 15 bases lay between the germline ends. Germline V gene lookup returns CDR1 SGHTA and CDR2 FQGNSA. CDR3 nucleotides: TGTGCCAGCAGCTTGCAGGCTATGTACGGCGAGCAGTACTTC. It yields the protein CASSLQAMYGEQYF.

The rearrangement links TRBV13 to TRBJ2-7; 14 nucleotides match TRBD2. This CDR3 region has 17 residues. CDR1 and CDR2 (germline): PRHDT, FYEKMQ (reference sequence). V lost 4 bases, J lost 0 bases, and 5 bases stayed unmatched. DNA for the CDR3: TGTGCCAGCAGCTCCGGGACTAGCGGGGGAACCTCCTACGAGCAGTACTTC. Its protein is CASSSGTSGGTSYEQYF.

The chain is built from TRBV28 and TRBJ2-1, with 9 nucleotides matching TRBD2. V lost 7 bases and J lost 4; bases outside the gene matches: 5. This CDR3 spans 14 amino acids. Germline V CDR1 and CDR2: MDHEN, SYDVKM. The CDR3 here is CASTRLAAYNEQFF. CDR3 DNA: TGTGCCAGCACCCGACTAGCGGCTTACAATGAGCAGTTCTTC.

This rearrangement joins TRBV9 to TRBJ1-3; D is unclear. Per germline, CDR1 SGDLS and CDR2 YYNGEE. The CDR3 sequence is 14 residues long. V was pared by 2 bases and J by 2 bases, with 8 bases between. The CDR3 coding sequence is TGTGCCAGCAGCGTTCAGGAAGCTGGAAACACCATATATTTT. Translation: CASSVQEAGNTIYF.

This clone has just a few counts. The rearrangement links TRBV7-9 to TRBJ1-5; tentatively, D is TRBD1 (6 bases). The germline CDR1 and CDR2 sequences are SEHNR and FQNEAQ (reference sequence). The CDR3 consists of 18 residues. Trimming cost V 6 bases and J 3 bases, with 24 bases left between them. CDR3 residues: CASRYRVEWQGINQPQHF. The CDR3 region has the DNA TGTGCCAGCAGATACCGTGTGGAATGGCAGGGGATCAATCAGCCCCAGCATTTT.

This chain joins TRBV29-1 and TRBJ2-3, with 7 bases matching TRBD1. V was pared by 7 bases and J by 3 bases, with 7 bases of the junction left unmatched. Germline V gene lookup returns CDR1 SQVTM and CDR2 ANQGSEA. The CDR3 sequence is 13 residues long. CDR3 in amino acids: CSDVTGRTDTQYF. The CDR3 DNA reads as TGCAGCGACGTGACAGGGCGGACAGATACGCAGTATTTT.

This CDR3 is CASSLIVSGRNEQFF. In DNA, the CDR3 is TGTGCCAGCAGTTTAATTGTCTCAGGGCGGAATGAGCAGTTCTTC. This chain joins TRBV28 and TRBJ2-1, with D tentatively TRBD1 (5 bases). Germline CDR1 MDHEN, CDR2 SYDVKM. The V gene lost 2 bases and the J gene lost 7 bases, with 15 bases spanning the gap. The CDR3 is made up of 15 amino acids. Using reference TRBV28 and TRBJ2-1 for the parts outside the CDR3, the full variable domain is DVKVTQSSRYLVKRTGEKVFLECVQDMDHENMFWYRQDPGLGLRLIYFSYDVKMKEKGDIPEGYSVSREKKERFSLILESASTNQTSMYLCASSLIVSGRNEQFFGPGTRLTVL.

This clone was seen just once. This chain uses TRBV10-3 with TRBJ2-7, with D perhaps matching TRBD2 (6 bases). The CDR3 is 17 residues long. Trimming cost V 0 bases and J 2 bases, with 17 bases left between them. CDR1 ENHRY and CDR2 SYGVKD come from the germline V gene. Written as DNA, the CDR3 is TGTGCCATCAGTGAGTCGCGGCCGGCTAGCGAGACCTACGAGCAGTACTTC. This sequence encodes CAISESRPASETYEQYF.

The chain links TRBV7-9 to TRBJ2-2; TRBD1 matches at 11 bases. The V segment lost 5 bases and the J segment 2 bases; nucleotides outside the gene matches: 4. This CDR3 comprises 16 residues. Germline-derived CDR1 and CDR2 are SEHNR and FQNEAQ (reference sequence). The CDR3 bases are TGTGCCAGCAGCACAAGGACAGGGGGCAACACCGGGGAGCTGTTTTTT. This codes for CASSTRTGGNTGELFF.

The chain has TRBV6-6 and TRBJ2-1, with D uncertain. The V gene's germline CDR1 is MNHNY and CDR2 SVGAGI (reference sequence). Trimming cost V 10 bases and J 2 bases, with 12 bases left between them. The CDR3 covers 13 residues. The CDR3 nucleotides read TGTGCCACCGAGCCAATTACCTACAATGAGCAGTTCTTC. This gives the protein CATEPITYNEQFF.

The chain joins TRBV4-1 to TRBJ1-1, with D unresolved. CDR1 and CDR2 from the germline V gene are MGHRA and YSYEKL. The CDR3 sequence is 15 residues long. V was pared by 0 bases and J by 2 bases, with 10 bases between. For the CDR3, the DNA is TGCGCCAGCAGCCAAGAGGGAGGGCAAAACACTGAAGCTTTCTTT. This codes for CASSQEGGQNTEAFF.

The CDR3 protein is CASSQDRLNYEQYF. DNA of the CDR3: TGCGCCAGCAGCCAAGACAGGCTTAACTACGAGCAGTACTTC. The rearrangement links TRBV4-3 to TRBJ2-7; D is unresolved. The V and J ends lost 0 bases and 3 bases respectively, with 9 bases between them. From germline, CDR1 is LGHNA and CDR2 YSLEER. This CDR3 comprises 14 residues.

V gene TRBV11-3 combines with J gene TRBJ1-1, with 8 bases identical to TRBD1. V lost 1 base, J lost 6 bases, and 1 base stayed unmatched. The CDR3 loop spans 13 amino acids. Per the germline V gene, CDR1 is SGHNT and CDR2 is YENEEA. The CDR3 reads CASSLGTGSEAFF. The CDR3 region has the DNA TGTGCCAGCAGCTTAGGGACAGGGTCTGAAGCTTTCTTT.